The sample holds a few counts of the clone carrying this TCR beta chain. CD4+ cells of the naive, central memory, regulatory and stem cell-like memory types were sorted via CD45RO/CCR7/CD25/CD127/CD95/CD27. Every bit of the isolated RNA underwent reverse transcription, so sequencing read expressed TCRB transcripts. Some clones are missing from TCRdb's copy, which holds only in-frame ones; the method was immunoSEQ multiplex PCR. The repertoire holds around 140,000 clones, with roughly 10% as singletons. The sample comes from a study of beta chain features in type 1 diabetes. The germline V gene has CDR1 SGHAT and CDR2 FQNNGV. The CDR3 is 14 amino acids. J lost 8 bases, V lost 6 bases, and 6 bases had no gene match.

This chain links TRBV11-2 with TRBJ1-6; 8 bases are shared with TRBD1. Material: central memory CD4+ T cells from blood. The source of this sequence is a woman in her 40s in good health. Written as DNA, the CDR3 is TGTGCCAGCAGAGAGGGACAGGACTATTCACCCCTCCACTTT. Protein: CASREGQDYSPLHF.